Following are 30 T cell receptor beta chains from one sample sequenced in a study of human CD4 T cells and Enterobacteriaceae. Using immunoSEQ multiplex PCR, the repertoire was profiled, and TCRdb retains in-frame clones only, with some absent. The sample includes about 25,000 clones, approximately 81% of them seen just once. Sorting took every CD4+ cell except CD45RA+CCR7+CD95- naive cells, reaching over 95% purity. Sequences were obtained from memory CD4+ T cells from blood. The source is a human donor in good health.

This chain links TRBV29-1 with TRBJ1-2, with 8 bases aligning to TRBD1. The CDR3 is 14 residues long. The ends lost 1 base at V and 7 bases at J; junction bases unmatched: 8. Per germline, CDR1 SQVTM and CDR2 ANQGSEA. The CDR3: CSVEVAGGASGYTF. The CDR3 DNA follows: TGCAGCGTTGAAGTCGCAGGGGGCGCATCTGGCTACACCTTC.

J is TRBJ2-1 and V is TRBV29-1; D is possibly TRBD1 (6 bases). The CDR3 has 17 amino acids. The germline CDR1 and CDR2 sequences are SQVTM and ANQGSEA. V was trimmed by 0 bases and J by 7 bases, leaving 22 bases between them. CDR3 bases: TGCAGCGTTGAAGATACGGGTGGCAGGGGTGCCCGTAATGAGCAGTTCTTC. Protein: CSVEDTGGRGARNEQFF.

This chain uses TRBV28 with TRBJ2-7; D unresolved. Deletions cut 8 bases from V and 6 bases from J, with 14 bases between. Germline V gene lookup returns CDR1 MDHEN and CDR2 SYDVKM. This CDR3 contains 12 residues. In nucleotides, the CDR3 is TGTGCCAGCCTTACCAGGCCAACCGAGCAGTACTTC. Amino acids: CASLTRPTEQYF.

V gene TRBV6-5 combines with J gene TRBJ2-1, with D perhaps TRBD2 (5 bases). Germline assignment: CDR1 MNHEY and CDR2 SVGAGI. The V gene lost 7 bases and the J gene lost 7 bases, with 8 bases spanning the gap. The CDR3 has 11 residues. The CDR3 spells CASTRGNEQFF. DNA of the CDR3: TGTGCCAGCACGCGCGGGAATGAGCAGTTCTTC.

This CDR3 is CASGPGQGTGELFF. As DNA, the CDR3 is TGCGCCAGTGGACCGGGACAGGGGACCGGGGAGCTGTTTTTT. The V gene is TRBV5-1, the J gene TRBJ2-2, with 10 bases identical to TRBD1. The CDR3 is 14 residues long. CDR1 and CDR2 (germline): SGHRS, YFSETQ. The ends lost 8 bases at V and 5 bases at J; junction bases unmatched: 6. Complete variable domain (other parts from reference TRBV5-1 and TRBJ2-2): KAGVTQTPRYLIKTRGQQVTLSCSPISGHRSVSWYQQTPGQGLQFLFEYFSETQRNKGNFPGRFSGRQFSNSRSEMNVSTLELGDSALYLCASGPGQGTGELFFGEGSRLTVL.

The chain joins TRBV7-2 to TRBJ1-5; D is perhaps TRBD1 (5 bases). Per the germline V gene, CDR1 is SGHTA and CDR2 is FQGNSA. The ends were cut back, 1 base at V and 2 bases at J, with 12 bases in the middle. The CDR3 is 16 amino acids. The CDR3 nucleotides read TGTGCCAGCAGCTTAGGGTCAGGGTGGCGCAATCAGCCCCAGCATTTT. It is translated as CASSLGSGWRNQPQHF.

This chain joins TRBV7-9 and TRBJ2-3; D might be TRBD1 (6 bases). Germline CDR1 SEHNR, CDR2 FQNEAQ (reference sequence). The CDR3 loop spans 15 amino acids. The V end was cut by 7 bases, the J end by 3 bases, with 17 bases between. CDR3 residues: CASKRVGAPTDTQYF. The CDR3 DNA reads as TGTGCCAGCAAGAGGGTGGGGGCCCCGACAGATACGCAGTATTTT. The full variable domain, its missing parts supplied by reference TRBV7-9 and TRBJ2-3, is DTGVSQNPRHKITKRGQNVTFRCDPISEHNRLYWYRQTLGQGPEFLTYFQNEAQLEKSRLLSDRFSAERPKGSFSTLEIQRTEQGDSAMYLCASKRVGAPTDTQYFGPGTRLTVL.

The rearrangement uses TRBV19 and TRBJ2-3; 7 bases line up with TRBD2. The length of the CDR3 is 13 residues. The trim removed 2 bases at V and 4 bases at J, leaving 0 bases unmatched. Germline values: CDR1 LNHDA, CDR2 SQIVND (reference sequence). CDR3 loop: CASSITSADTQYF. CDR3 DNA sequence: TGTGCCAGTAGTATAACTAGCGCAGATACGCAGTATTTT.

This sequence joins TRBV28 and TRBJ2-7, with TRBD1 matching 11 bases. The V segment lost 3 bases and the J segment 4 bases; nucleotides outside the gene matches: 5. The CDR3 sequence is 15 residues long. CDR1 is MDHEN and CDR2 is SYDVKM in the germline V gene. The CDR3 region has the DNA TGTGCCAGCAGTTTTCTGGGGACAGGGGGATACGAGCAGTACTTC. Translating gives CASSFLGTGGYEQYF.

The V and J genes are TRBV5-1 and TRBJ1-6, with 10 bases lining up with TRBD1. J was trimmed by 4 bases and V by 3 bases; bases with no gene match: 4. Germline V gene lookup returns CDR1 SGHRS and CDR2 YFSETQ. The CDR3 totals 16 residues. The CDR3: CASSSDRGFYNSPLHF. The CDR3 DNA reads TGCGCCAGCAGCTCGGACAGGGGGTTTTATAATTCACCCCTCCACTTT.

The chain couples TRBV11-2 to TRBJ2-5; 11 positions agree with TRBD2. The CDR3 spans 15 residues. CDR1 and CDR2 (germline): SGHAT, FQNNGV. V lost 1 base and J lost 9; bases outside the gene matches: 7. CDR3 DNA sequence: TGTGCCAGCAGCTTAGGTAGCGGGGGGGAACGTCCCCAGTACTTC. Translated: CASSLGSGGERPQYF.

This clone has a handful of counts. Different DNA sequences within this sample yield the same CDR3. This chain links TRBV7-9 with TRBJ2-7; TRBD2 matches 7 bases. The germline CDR1 and CDR2 sequences are SEHNR and FQNEAQ (reference sequence). This CDR3 contains 16 residues. Trimming took 5 bases from V and 2 from J; bases not matched to a gene: 12. Here the CDR3 reads CASSPLGASGTYEQYF. In DNA, the CDR3 is TGTGCCAGCAGCCCACTCGGGGCTAGCGGTACCTACGAGCAGTACTTC.

V and J are TRBV5-1 and TRBJ2-2; maybe TRBD2 (6 bases). Trimming took off 6 bases at V and 2 bases at J, with 14 bases between the two ends. The CDR3 runs to 15 residues. CDR1 and CDR2 from the germline V gene are SGHRS and YFSETQ. DNA of the CDR3: TGCGCCAGCACGACTAGTGCCGTAAACACCGGGGAGCTGTTTTTT. It codes for CASTTSAVNTGELFF.

The V gene is TRBV11-2, the J gene TRBJ1-3; possible D gene TRBD1, 5 bases. Trimming took off 5 bases at V and 4 bases at J, with 12 bases between the two ends. Germline loops: CDR1 SGHAT, CDR2 FQNNGV. The CDR3 consists of 14 residues. The DNA for the CDR3 is TGTGCCAGCAGCCCGAGCCGACAGGGAAACACCATATATTTT. It yields the protein CASSPSRQGNTIYF. Variable domain in full (rest from reference TRBV11-2 and TRBJ1-3): EAGVAQSPRYKIIEKRQSVAFWCNPISGHATLYWYQQILGQGPKLLIQFQNNGVVDDSQLPKDRFSAERLKGVDSTLKIQPAKLEDSAVYLCASSPSRQGNTIYFGEGSWLTVV.

The rearrangement links TRBV19 to TRBJ1-4; D is possibly TRBD1 (6 bases). Germline CDR1 reads LNHDA; CDR2 reads SQIVND (reference sequence). The CDR3 is made up of 15 amino acids. With 4 bases removed from V and 6 bases from J, the gap between germline ends came to 15 bases. This CDR3 reads CASSRGGSGHEKLFF. DNA of the CDR3: TGTGCCAGTAGTAGGGGGGGCTCAGGTCATGAAAAACTGTTTTTT.

The CDR3 DNA follows: TGTGCCAGTAAGCTGGCCACCACAAATGAGCAGTTCTTC. The encoded protein is CASKLATTNEQFF. The chain is built from TRBV19 and TRBJ2-1; no clear D gene. This CDR3 has 13 amino acids. Trimming shortened V by 7 bases and J by 7 bases, and 14 bases separated the two germline ends. Germline CDR1 LNHDA, CDR2 SQIVND (reference sequence). Full variable domain (remainder filled in from reference TRBV19 and TRBJ2-1): DGGITQSPKYLFRKEGQNVTLSCEQNLNHDAMYWYRQDPGQGLRLIYYSQIVNDFQKGDIAEGYSVSREKKESFPLTVTSAQKNPTAFYLCASKLATTNEQFFGPGTRLTVL.

CDR3 sequence: CASSLYRQFRESYGYTF. The CDR3, as DNA: TGTGCCAGCAGCCTCTACCGACAGTTCCGCGAATCCTATGGCTACACCTTC. V and J are TRBV7-9 and TRBJ1-2, with a tentative D call TRBD1 (5 bases). Trimming pared 5 bases from V and 4 bases from J, leaving 23 bases between. Germline V gives CDR1 SEHNR, CDR2 FQNEAQ (reference sequence). The CDR3 spans 17 residues.

The chain employs TRBV5-5 and TRBJ2-5, with D perhaps TRBD2 (5 bases). From germline, CDR1 is SGHKS and CDR2 YYEKEE (reference sequence). This CDR3 is 15 amino acids long. Trimming pared 2 bases from V and 5 bases from J, leaving 16 bases between. DNA for the CDR3: TGTGCCAGCAGCTTTTCGATGGTGGGCGGGGAGACCCAGTACTTC. Its protein is CASSFSMVGGETQYF.

J is TRBJ2-3 and V is TRBV28; 8 bases are a match to TRBD2. The CDR3 has 15 residues. Per germline, CDR1 MDHEN and CDR2 SYDVKM. V gave up 6 bases and J gave up 5 bases; unmatched junction bases: 10. The CDR3 DNA is TGTGCCAGCAGCTTCCTCACTAGCGGCCGAGATACGCAGTATTTT. It codes for CASSFLTSGRDTQYF.

The V call is TRBV7-8, the J call TRBJ2-7; D may correspond to TRBD1 or TRBD2 (6 bases each). Germline assignment: CDR1 SGHVS and CDR2 FQNEAQ. The CDR3 runs 14 residues. V lost 5 bases and J lost 3, with 14 bases in between. CDR3 coding DNA: TGTGCCAGCAGCCGTCGACAGGAGGGCTACGAGCAGTACTTC. Protein sequence: CASSRRQEGYEQYF.

For this clone: The germline gene is not matched at one end of the junction; a read error may be the cause. The chain is built from TRBV6-1 and TRBJ2-2, with D possibly being TRBD2 (5 bases). The germline CDR1 and CDR2 sequences are MNHNS and SASEGT. The CDR3 length is 13 residues. This chain's CDR3 is CASISSLHRGAVF. CDR3 in DNA: TGTGCCAGCATTTCCAGCCTGCACCGGGGAGCTGTTTTT.

The chain is built from TRBV30 and TRBJ2-5; TRBD2 is a possible D gene (6 bases). Germline-derived CDR1 and CDR2 are GTSNPN and SVGIG (reference sequence). With 4 bases removed from V and 5 bases from J, the gap between germline ends came to 17 bases. The CDR3 spans 14 residues. CDR3 DNA: TGTGCCTGGACGGGGGTTCGGGGGAGGGAGACCCAGTACTTC. Its protein is CAWTGVRGRETQYF.

V and J are TRBV10-2 and TRBJ1-6; D possibly corresponds to TRBD1 (6 bases). Germline lookup yields CDR1 WSHSY and CDR2 SAAADI. V was trimmed by 6 bases and J by 0 bases, leaving 12 bases between them. CDR3 length equals 16 residues. The CDR3 DNA reads TGCGCCAGCAGAGGAGGGGGGGGCTCCTATAATTCACCCCTCCACTTT. Protein: CASRGGGGSYNSPLHF.

The V call is TRBV11-2, the J call TRBJ2-1, with 8 bases fitting TRBD2. The germline gives CDR1 SGHAT, CDR2 FQNNGV. CDR3 length: 15 amino acids. Germline trimming cut 1 base from V and 5 bases from J; bases unmatched to any gene: 4. DNA of the CDR3: TGTGCCAGCAGCTTAGGGCGGGGGGTTAACAATGAGCAGTTCTTC. This encodes CASSLGRGVNNEQFF.

This clone was observed a few times. The chain recombines TRBV30 with TRBJ1-1, with D perhaps matching TRBD1 (5 bases). Germline lookup yields CDR1 GTSNPN and CDR2 SVGIG (reference sequence). V was pared by 2 bases and J by 3 bases, with 10 bases between. CDR3 length equals 13 residues. The CDR3 sequence: CAWSLRRDTEAFF. In DNA, the CDR3 is TGTGCCTGGAGTTTACGCAGGGACACTGAAGCTTTCTTT.

V and J are TRBV15 and TRBJ2-5, with D unclear. The CDR3 has 18 amino acids. V was cut by 1 base and J by 2 bases, with 20 bases left in between. Looked up from germline, CDR1 is LNHNV and CDR2 is YYDKDF (reference sequence). The CDR3 nucleotides read TGTGCCACCAGCAGAGGGTTATTTCGCGACGGTGGTCAAGAGACCCAGTACTTC. It translates to CATSRGLFRDGGQETQYF.

This clone was seen a single time. The rearrangement uses TRBV6-6 and TRBJ1-1; D possibly corresponds to TRBD1 (5 bases). CDR1 and CDR2 (germline): MNHNY, SVGAGI (reference sequence). The V gene lost 2 bases and the J gene lost 8 bases, with 21 bases spanning the gap. The length of the CDR3 is 16 residues. CDR3 protein: CASSYEGAAPNGEAFF. As DNA, the CDR3 is TGTGCCAGCAGTTACGAAGGGGCAGCCCCTAACGGGGAAGCTTTCTTT.

The chain joins TRBV4-1 to TRBJ2-2; the D gene is possibly TRBD1 (6 bases). Germline V gene data show CDR1 as MGHRA and CDR2 as YSYEKL. V dropped 8 bases and J dropped 0 bases, with 16 bases sitting between them. This CDR3 region has 16 residues. The CDR3 loop is CASEPQGKANTGELFF. CDR3 bases: TGCGCCAGCGAACCACAGGGAAAAGCGAACACCGGGGAGCTGTTTTTT.

The chain uses TRBV6-1 and TRBJ1-4, with D possibly TRBD1 on 6 matching bases. V was clipped by 0 bases and J by 5 bases, with 13 bases between them. This CDR3 comprises 16 residues. Germline lookup yields CDR1 MNHNS and CDR2 SASEGT. The CDR3 nucleotides read TGTGCCAGCAGTGAAGCGGGGGGGCGGAAGAATGAAAAACTGTTTTTT. Amino acid sequence: CASSEAGGRKNEKLFF.

This clone occurred a few times. This chain connects TRBV18 to TRBJ2-5; D could derive from TRBD1 or TRBD2 (5 bases each). The V gene lost 4 bases and the J gene lost 0 bases, with 6 bases spanning the gap. The germline gives CDR1 KGHSH, CDR2 LQKENI. The CDR3 contains 13 residues. CDR3 loop: CASSRGYQETQYF. CDR3 nucleotides: TGTGCCAGCTCACGGGGGTACCAAGAGACCCAGTACTTC.